Listed below are T cell receptor beta chains from one sample, sequenced in a study of T cell repertoires in cytomegalovirus infection. TCRdb re-called the reads through MiXCR, storing one row per CDR3 protein. The sample lists 450,000 to 550,000 distinct CDR3 sequences, approximately 40% occurring once. No antigen is known for these receptors. Sequencing used cultured PBMCs, obtained from culture after CMV antigen stimulation. These receptors were taken from a human donor in good health (CMV status not recorded). Some clones in this sample may be carry-over from other donors' samples. CDR3s include the opening cysteine and the closing phenylalanine or tryptophan.

TRBV11-2,TRBJ2-5,17,CASSLVGGQRERETQYF
TRBV5-1,TRBJ1-2,14,CASSSERGPYGYTF
TRBV7-8,TRBJ2-7,14,CASSLVGTDYEQYF
TRBV6-2/TRBV6-3,TRBJ1-1,14,CASRDPGQITEAFF
TRBV7-6,TRBJ2-3,16,CASSLPTGANTDTQYF
TRBV7-2,TRBJ2-2,13,CASSSAYTGELFF
TRBV4-3,TRBJ1-5,16,CASSQGLLRGNQPQHF
TRBV6-6,TRBJ2-3,11,CASSKKGEPAF
TRBV30,TRBJ1-1,13,CAYFGQLNTEAFF
TRBV7-2,TRBJ2-3,18,CASSLRLTGGEGTDTQYF
TRBV4-3,TRBJ2-7,16,CASSQDRLAGAYEQYF
TRBV7-4,TRBJ2-1,15,CASSLVGTAHGEQFF
TRBV6-2/TRBV6-3,TRBJ1-5,14,CASSYQAVNQPQHF
TRBV6-1,TRBJ2-5,13,CASSERMGETQCF
TRBV7-2,TRBJ2-5,14,CASSQLGQLETQYF
TRBV2,TRBJ2-5,13,CASSGADGETQYF
TRBV19,TRBJ1-2,14,CASSLRGFGYGYTF
TRBV5-1,TRBJ1-5,15,CASSLAGLMNQPQHF
TRBV20-1,TRBJ2-1,13,CSAEGQGSIEQFF
TRBV6-2/TRBV6-3,TRBJ2-1,11,CASSYLDEQFF
TRBV6-4,TRBJ1-3,18,CASSEERGEPLSGNTIYF
TRBV7-2,TRBJ2-7,13,CASGFAGVSEQYF
TRBV12-3/TRBV12-4,TRBJ1-1,14,CASRWGQMNTEAFF
TRBV7-2,TRBJ2-1,19,CASSLLPGLAGVRPNEQFF
TRBV11-2,TRBJ2-3,16,CASSLYPGYEIDTQYF
TRBV11-3,TRBJ1-1,14,CASSFDSGGTEAFF
TRBV7-9,TRBJ2-1,12,CASSLATPGEFF
TRBV5-4,TRBJ2-5,15,CASSLGLPAQETQYF
TRBV15,TRBJ2-3,16,CATSPMTGISTDTQYF
TRBV7-2,TRBJ2-6,18,CASSLGNRNLGGANVLTF
TRBV7-8,TRBJ2-3,15,CASSLARAGADTQYF
TRBV6-6,TRBJ2-2,15,CASSYWGANTGELFF
TRBV30,TRBJ2-3,15,CAWSALGGSTDTQYF
TRBV4-1,TRBJ2-7,15,CASSPFGTGAYEQYF
TRBV12-3/TRBV12-4,TRBJ2-1,16,CASRANPGGGGHDQFF
TRBV9,TRBJ2-7,14,CASSAGTQTYEQYF
TRBV27,TRBJ1-1,15,CASSPREGGRTEAFF
TRBV11-2,TRBJ2-5,16,CASSPNDRSGGETQYF
TRBV7-2,TRBJ2-6,18,CASSPTGVRYSGANVLTF
TRBV28,TRBJ1-1,13,CASSLGQLTEAFF
TRBV11-3,TRBJ1-2,15,CASSPPRQASYGYTF
TRBV6-5,TRBJ2-4,14,CASRRGQDVNIQYF
TRBV2,TRBJ1-5,14,CASSLQSSNQPQHF
TRBV12-3/TRBV12-4,TRBJ1-1,13,CASSLGRVTEAFF
TRBV7-2,TRBJ2-3,14,CASSLAGGKDTQYF
TRBV29-1,TRBJ2-5,13,CSGDTGWSETQYF
TRBV5-4,TRBJ2-5,15,CASSLPEGPIETQYF
TRBV7-6,TRBJ2-1,15,CASSSALGSYNEQFF
TRBV7-8,TRBJ1-4,17,CASSLSRQDQGNEKLFF
TRBV7-2,TRBJ2-5,14,CASSLTRGGETQYF
TRBV25-1,TRBJ2-6,18,CASSAGTGTSSGANVLTF
TRBV6-2/TRBV6-3,TRBJ2-1,15,CASSYSMEAYNEQFF
TRBV7-2,TRBJ1-5,14,CASSMDREYQPQHF